Listed below are T cell receptor beta chains from one sample, sequenced in a study of OX40 agonist ivuxolimab in advanced cancers. Produced via immunoSEQ multiplex PCR; TCRdb's table is partial and in-frame only. Found here are 70,000 to 90,000 clones, roughly nine tenths of them singletons; the top ten hold 0.3% to 0.45%. The sequenced sample was CD4+ or CD8+ T cells sorted from blood, obtained in a trial of the OX40 agonist ivuxolimab. The origin of the receptors is an adult with an advanced solid tumor such as melanoma, head and neck, liver or kidney cancer. CDR3s include the opening cysteine and the closing phenylalanine or tryptophan. The D gene is left open where the match is weak. Clone size appears in some rows only: once, few, many, or a class for an expanded clone.

V gene,J gene,clone size,D gene,CDR3 DNA,CDR3 protein
TRBV7-2,TRBJ2-2,-,-,TGTGCCAGCAGCCCAGACAGGTCGCTTACCGGGGAGCTGTTTTTT,CASSPDRSLTGELFF
TRBV6-1,TRBJ2-3,-,-,TGTGCCAGCAGTGAAAGTCCGGACTCGTCCCTCACAGATACGCAGTATTTT,CASSESPDSSLTDTQYF
TRBV5-8,TRBJ1-2,-,-,TGTGCCAGCAGCTTAAACCCATATGGCTACACCTTC,CASSLNPYGYTF
TRBV28,TRBJ1-1,few,-,TGTGCCAGCAGTTTAGTGGCGGGGAACACTGAAGCTTTCTTT,CASSLVAGNTEAFF
TRBV7-9,TRBJ2-1,-,TRBD2,TGTGCCAGCAGCTCATCAGCGGGAGGCTCCTACAATGAGCAGTTCTTC,CASSSSAGGSYNEQFF
TRBV29-1,TRBJ2-7,-,TRBD1,TGCAGCGTGGGACAGGGTGGCGAGCAGTACTTC,CSVGQGGEQYF
TRBV6-1,TRBJ1-3,-,-,TGTGCCAGCAGTGAAGTCGCAGCGGTCCCCAACACCATATATTTT,CASSEVAAVPNTIYF
TRBV10-2,TRBJ1-5,-,TRBD1,TGCGCCAGCAGCGTACAGGGGGTTAGCAATCAGCCCCAGCATTTT,CASSVQGVSNQPQHF
TRBV7-8,TRBJ1-1,-,-,TGTGCCAGCAGCTTAAATTCGGGGACCGAAGCTTTCTTT,CASSLNSGTEAFF
TRBV10-3,TRBJ2-7,-,-,TGTGCCATCAGTCTGGAAGGAATCTACGAGCAGTACTTC,CAISLEGIYEQYF
TRBV18,TRBJ2-5,-,TRBD2,TGTGCCAGCTCACCATCCCCCTTAGCGGGATCCTACCAAGAGACCCAGTACTTC,CASSPSPLAGSYQETQYF
TRBV30,TRBJ1-6,-,-,TGTGCCTGGAGTGACCCAGGTTCGGGTTGGAATTCACCCCTCCACTTT,CAWSDPGSGWNSPLHF
TRBV6-5,TRBJ2-4,-,-,TGTGCCAGCAGTTACTCGAGTTTAGCCAAAAACATTCAGTACTTC,CASSYSSLAKNIQYF
TRBV11-2,TRBJ1-4,-,-,TGTGCCAGCAGAGACCGGGGTGGGTCTAATGAAAAACTGTTTTTT,CASRDRGGSNEKLFF
TRBV6-1,TRBJ1-2,-,-,TGTGCCAGCAGTGAATCTTACACAGGGTCCCGGGGCTACACCTTC,CASSESYTGSRGYTF
TRBV5-4,TRBJ2-4,-,TRBD2,TGTGCCAGCAGTTACGGGGGGGCCGACATTCAGTACTTC,CASSYGGADIQYF